This TCR beta chain was identified during a study of Ad26.COV2.S vaccination and SARS-CoV-2 variants. With V trimmed by 3 bases and J by 4 bases, 2 bases remained unmatched. Per germline, CDR1 MGHDK and CDR2 SYGVNS. This CDR3 has 14 amino acids. As to treatment: around 19 received Ad26.COV2.S at low or high dose, single or two shots; 5 received placebo; per-sample allocation not given. Day 63 following the first vaccine or placebo injection was when the samples were taken. Clones were sequenced by immunoSEQ multiplex PCR, and TCRdb holds only the in-frame ones, with some missing. This table has about 350,000 clones, 75% to 90% appearing once.

Sequenced material: peripheral blood, taken in a trial of Ad26.COV2.S vaccine versus placebo. The receptor comes from a person between 18 and 65 years old who received the Ad26.COV2.S COVID-19 vaccine or a placebo. The chain employs TRBV25-1 and TRBJ2-3, with TRBD2 matching over 9 bases. Here the CDR3 reads CASSDAGGADTQYF. The CDR3 DNA is TGTGCCAGCAGTGATGCGGGGGGGGCAGATACGCAGTATTTT.